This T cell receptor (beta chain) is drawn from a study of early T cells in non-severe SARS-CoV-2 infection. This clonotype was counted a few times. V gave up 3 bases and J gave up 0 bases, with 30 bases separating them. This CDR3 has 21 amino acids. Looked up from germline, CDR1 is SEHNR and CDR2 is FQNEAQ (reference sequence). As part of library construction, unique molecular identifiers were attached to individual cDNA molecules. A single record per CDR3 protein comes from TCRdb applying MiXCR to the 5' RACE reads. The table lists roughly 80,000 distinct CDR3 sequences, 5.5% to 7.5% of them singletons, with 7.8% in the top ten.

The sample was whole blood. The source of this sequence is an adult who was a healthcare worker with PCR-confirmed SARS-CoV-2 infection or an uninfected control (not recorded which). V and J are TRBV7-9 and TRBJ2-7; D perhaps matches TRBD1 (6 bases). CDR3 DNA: TGTGCCAGCAGCTTCCTTAAAGAGGGACCCCCCACAGGGACATTCTCCTACGAGCAGTACTTC. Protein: CASSFLKEGPPTGTFSYEQYF.